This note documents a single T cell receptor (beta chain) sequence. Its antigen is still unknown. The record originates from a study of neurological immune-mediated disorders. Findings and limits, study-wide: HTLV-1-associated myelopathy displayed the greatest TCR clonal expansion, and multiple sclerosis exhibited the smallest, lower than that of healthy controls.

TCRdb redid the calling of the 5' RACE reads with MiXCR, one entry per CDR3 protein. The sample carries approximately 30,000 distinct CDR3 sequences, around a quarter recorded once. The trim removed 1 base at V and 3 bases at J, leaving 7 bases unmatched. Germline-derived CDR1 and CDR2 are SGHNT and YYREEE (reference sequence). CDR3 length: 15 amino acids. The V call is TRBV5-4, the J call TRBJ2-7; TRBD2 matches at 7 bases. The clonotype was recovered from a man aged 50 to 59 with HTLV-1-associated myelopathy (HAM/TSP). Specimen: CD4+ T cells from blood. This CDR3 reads CASSLSQGGSYEQYF. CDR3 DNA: TGTGCCAGCAGCTTGTCGCAGGGAGGGAGCTACGAGCAGTACTTC.